These 7 T cell receptor beta chains were all obtained from the same sample, sequenced in a study of shared clonotypes between healthy human individuals. Assay used: immunoSEQ multiplex PCR; TCRdb lists only in-frame clones, some missing. In the table there are some 1 million clones, around 74% of which are singletons. The source material was memory CD4+ T cells sorted from blood. Subset in this sample: CD45RA-negative fraction. All receptors come from a man aged 18 to 35 in good health.

V and J are TRBV7-2 and TRBJ1-3; the D is unclear. Germline V CDR1 and CDR2: SGHTA, FQGNSA. Deletions cut 1 base from V and 0 bases from J, with 10 bases between. The CDR3 totals 16 residues. The CDR3 sequence: CASSLGGLLSGNTIYF. The CDR3 DNA sequence: TGTGCCAGCAGCTTAGGTGGGCTCCTCTCTGGAAACACCATATATTTT. Based on the CDR3 plus reference TRBV7-2 and TRBJ1-3, the full variable domain is GAGVSQSPSNKVTEKGKDVELRCDPISGHTALYWYRQSLGQGLEFLIYFQGNSAPDKSGLPSDRFSAERTGGSVSTLTIQRTQQEDSAVYLCASSLGGLLSGNTIYFGEGSWLTVV.

A few counts support this clone. The chain joins TRBV2 to TRBJ2-7; D is unresolved. The CDR3 is 10 amino acids. The germline CDR1 and CDR2 sequences are SNHLY and FYNNEI. V lost 7 bases, J lost 5 bases, and 6 bases lay in between. The CDR3 DNA reads as TGTGCCAGCATGAAGGACGAGCAGTACTTC. Protein product: CASMKDEQYF.

The sample holds one count of this clone. The chain is built from TRBV2 and TRBJ2-7; D gene unclear. The CDR3 has 11 amino acids. V gave up 5 bases and J gave up 4 bases, with 6 bases separating them. The germline V gene encodes CDR1 SNHLY and CDR2 FYNNEI. The CDR3 loop reads CASSLAYEQYF. DNA of the CDR3: TGTGCCAGCAGTTTAGCATACGAGCAGTACTTC.

V and J are TRBV5-1 and TRBJ2-7; 7 bases match TRBD1. Germline CDR1 reads SGHRS; CDR2 reads YFSETQ. The CDR3 extends over 13 amino acids. The junction had 7 bases not matched to a gene; V was cut back by 4 bases and J by 6 bases. The CDR3 coding sequence is TGCGCCAGCAGCCAAGACAGGGCGCCCGAGCAGTACTTC. Its protein is CASSQDRAPEQYF. The whole variable domain, remainder taken from reference TRBV5-1 and TRBJ2-7, is KAGVTQTPRYLIKTRGQQVTLSCSPISGHRSVSWYQQTPGQGLQFLFEYFSETQRNKGNFPGRFSGRQFSNSRSEMNVSTLELGDSALYLCASSQDRAPEQYFGPGTRLTVT.

This clone has only one observation. The chain links TRBV5-1 to TRBJ1-3; D unclear. The V and J ends lost 3 bases and 3 bases respectively, with 7 bases between them. Per the germline V gene, CDR1 is SGHRS and CDR2 is YFSETQ. The CDR3 is 13 residues long. The CDR3: CASSSSDGNTIYF. The CDR3 DNA follows: TGCGCCAGCAGCTCGTCAGATGGAAACACCATATATTTT.

The chain combines TRBV7-2 with TRBJ2-7; tentative D call: TRBD1 (5 bases). This CDR3 comprises 13 residues. Germline CDR1 is SGHTA and CDR2 is FQGNSA. The V end lost 4 bases, the J end lost 6 bases, and 13 bases lay between the germline ends. Written as DNA, the CDR3 is TGTGCCAGCAGCTCAGGGATGGGGTTCGAGCAGTACTTC. It translates to CASSSGMGFEQYF.

The chain joins TRBV19 to TRBJ1-3, with TRBD1 identical over 9 bases. CDR1 and CDR2 (germline): LNHDA, SQIVND (reference sequence). V shed 5 bases and J 1 base; nucleotides not matched to a gene: 6. This CDR3 is 16 amino acids long. The chain's CDR3 is CASSAGGQGSGNTIYF. The CDR3 nucleotides are TGTGCCAGTAGTGCGGGCGGACAGGGGTCTGGAAACACCATATATTTT.